One TCR beta chain is described in this entry. Its antigen is unidentified. V was pared by 4 bases and J by 5 bases, with 8 bases of the junction left unmatched. From germline, CDR1 is KGHSH and CDR2 LQKENI. The CDR3 is 14 residues long. The data stem from a study of cytomegalovirus exposure and HLA in healthy donors. Whole-study findings and limits: In a later analysis, compared with equally common non-associated chains, HLA-associated beta chains were more expanded. In a later analysis, DRB1 alleles had the most associated TCRs; HLA-C alleles the fewest.

A multiplex PCR was run with 60 Vbeta primers and 13 Jbeta primers. The authors' processing: Unique TCR beta chains totaled some 81 million in a later count, with roughly 12 million of them shared. The method was immunoSEQ multiplex PCR; TCRdb's version includes in-frame clones alone and lacks a portion of them. Clone size and V and J calls were adopted from that table, with D and trimming inferred from the DNA. In the table there are around 150,000 clones, roughly 80% of which are singletons. This clonotype originated in a male donor in good health and CMV-seropositive. V is TRBV18 and J is TRBJ2-7, with 7 positions matching TRBD1. Sequencing used PBMCs. CDR3 region: CASSLRQQGNEQYF. In nucleotides, the CDR3 is TGTGCCAGCTCACTACGACAACAGGGGAACGAGCAGTACTTC.